This T cell receptor beta chain is drawn from a study of T cell changes during pregnancy in multiple sclerosis. In this sample, this clone turned up a few times. At one end, the junction sequence differs from germline, possibly due to a read error. The CDR3 runs to 14 residues. From germline, CDR1 is KGHSH and CDR2 LQKENI. Profiling relied on immunoSEQ multiplex PCR, and the TCRdb table lists in-frame clones only, not all of them. The sample lists 90,000 to 120,000 clones, almost 95% occurring once. The sample in question was peripheral blood, obtained before pregnancy. This sequence was found in a female donor with multiple sclerosis, enrolled in a pregnancy study. V gene TRBV18 combines with J gene TRBJ1-1, with a tentative D call TRBD1 (6 bases). CDR3 DNA: TGTGCCAGCTCACCGGGGACCGGAGACAGGCTCTCGCCATTT. It yields the protein CASSPGTGDRLSPF. Looking up the rest from reference TRBV18 and TRBJ1-1 gives the full variable domain: NAGVMQNPRHLVRRRGQEARLRCSPMKGHSHVYWYRQLPEEGLKFMVYLQKENIIDESGMPKERFSAEFPKEGPSILRIQQVVRGDSAAYFCASSPGTGDRLSPFGQGTRLTVV.